This is a list of T cell receptor beta chains from one sample in a study of blood T cell repertoires in COVID-19. Profiled with immunoSEQ multiplex PCR; TCRdb holds only in-frame clones, not every one. Seen here are 95,000 to 110,000 clones, over 75% observed once, and the top ten hold about 6.3%. Sequencing used peripheral blood. The receptors derive from a human donor in a cohort sampled during active COVID-19. Each CDR3 is given with its conserved first and last residue. D genes are given only for firm matches. Clone size, where shown, is once, few, many, or a class for clones that have expanded.

TRBV9	TRBD1	NA	TRBJ2-6	TGTGCCAGCGAGGGACAGGGGCTATCAGGGGAATCTGGGGCCAACGTCCTGACTTTC	CASEGQGLSGESGANVLTF
TRBV4-3	TRBD2	NA	TRBJ2-1	TGCGCCAGCAGCCAAGACCGGACTAGTCGCTATGAGCAGTTCTTC	CASSQDRTSRYEQFF
TRBV23-1	NA	once	TRBJ2-7	TGCGCCAGCCCCCCCCAGACCAGGGAAAGGTGCTACGAGCAGTACTTC	CASPPQTRERCYEQYF
TRBV27	TRBD1	NA	TRBJ1-5	TGTGCCAGCAGTCCGTCCGGGACAGTATTATATCAGCCCCAGCATTTT	CASSPSGTVLYQPQHF
TRBV7-2	TRBD2	NA	TRBJ2-7	TGTGCCAGCAGCTTAATGGCCAGCGGGGGGGCTGATGGTTACTTC	CASSLMASGGADGYF
TRBV28	TRBD1	NA	TRBJ1-1	TGTGCCAGCAAAGGACAGGGGGTAACTGAAGCTTTCTTT	CASKGQGVTEAFF
TRBV13	NA	NA	TRBJ2-3	TGTGCCAGCAGAGGCGAATCACGACAAACGTATTTT	CASRGESRQTYF
TRBV3-1/TRBV3-2	NA	NA	TRBJ1-5	TGTGCCCTCGGCCGCGGGGTGATGGATGGGAAGGGCAATCAGCCCCAGCATTTT	CALGRGVMDGKGNQPQHF
TRBV3-1/TRBV3-2	NA	NA	TRBJ2-3	TGTGCCAGCAGCCCCCCTAACACAGATACGCAGTATTTT	CASSPPNTDTQYF
TRBV7-6	TRBD2	NA	TRBJ2-1	TGTGCCAGCAGCCCACGGGTGGGACTAGCGGGAGAAGGGCAGTTCTTC	CASSPRVGLAGEGQFF
TRBV14	NA	NA	TRBJ2-1	TGTGCCAGCAGCCAAGACAGGGGCGCATACAATGAGCAGTTCTTC	CASSQDRGAYNEQFF
TRBV6-2/TRBV6-3	TRBD2	NA	TRBJ2-5	TGTGCCAGCAGTTACGGACTAGCGGACCAAGAGACCCAGTACTTC	CASSYGLADQETQYF
TRBV9	NA	NA	TRBJ2-7	TGTGCCAGCAGCGCGACAGGAACTTCCTACGAGCAGTACTTC	CASSATGTSYEQYF
TRBV24-1	TRBD2	NA	TRBJ2-3	TGTGCCACCAGTGACTATGGACTAGCGGGCACAGATACGCAGTATTTT	CATSDYGLAGTDTQYF
TRBV27	TRBD1	once	TRBJ2-7	TGTGCCAGCGGGCCCGGGACAGGGAAATACGAGCAGTACTTC	CASGPGTGKYEQYF
TRBV7-2	NA	NA	TRBJ1-1	TGTGCCAGCAGCTCCACTCCAGGGGACACTGAAGCTTTCTTT	CASSSTPGDTEAFF